This T cell receptor (beta chain) was recovered during a study of control samples from healthy donors and cancer patients. TCRdb keeps only in-frame clones here, not all; method: immunoSEQ multiplex PCR. This sample carries 150,000 to 200,000 clones, 91% of them seen once, and the ten largest clones take over 1.2%. Deletions cut 1 base from V and 2 bases from J, with 9 bases between. Germline V lookup: CDR1 SGHVS, CDR2 FNYEAQ. This CDR3 comprises 14 residues. The V call is TRBV7-6, the J call TRBJ2-7; no definite D call. Sequenced sample: blood. This TCR came from a woman in her 30s in good health. The CDR3 nucleotides read TGTGCCAGCAGCTTAGAGCCAGATACCTACGAGCAGTACTTC. Its protein is CASSLEPDTYEQYF.